The 29 T cell receptor beta chains below all came from one sample that was sequenced in a study of blood T cell repertoires in COVID-19. This table comes from immunoSEQ multiplex PCR, and its TCRdb copy is limited to in-frame clones, with some not included. This table holds some 310,000 clones, 85% to 90% found once. Sequencing was carried out using peripheral blood. All receptors come from a woman in her twenties or thirties with COVID-19, enrolled during active disease.

As for this clone: Different DNA sequences within this sample yield the same CDR3. The chain links TRBV5-4 to TRBJ2-7; tentative D call: TRBD2 (6 bases). The CDR3 runs 15 residues. Per the germline V gene, CDR1 is SGHNT and CDR2 is YYREEE (reference sequence). Trimming stripped 4 bases from V and 1 base from J, with 15 bases between. The CDR3 reads CASSPGRDSSYEQYF. The CDR3, as DNA: TGTGCCAGCAGCCCAGGGCGGGACTCGTCCTACGAGCAGTACTTC.

The CDR3 coding sequence is TGTGCCAGCAGCCTTTTTAACGGGGATGAGCAGTTCTTC. This encodes CASSLFNGDEQFF. The chain uses TRBV5-4 and TRBJ2-1; TRBD2 might be the D (5 bases). Trimming stripped 4 bases from V and 8 bases from J, with 13 bases between. The CDR3 has 13 residues. Germline-derived CDR1 and CDR2 are SGHNT and YYREEE (reference sequence).

The V and J genes are TRBV7-7 and TRBJ2-1; D unresolved. CDR1 SSHAT and CDR2 FNYEAQ come from the germline V gene (reference sequence). This CDR3 spans 13 amino acids. The V end was cut by 1 base, the J end by 5 bases, with 6 bases between. CDR3 in DNA: TGTGCCAGCAGCTTAGGGCAGAACAATGAGCAGTTCTTC. Its protein product is CASSLGQNNEQFF.

This chain links TRBV30 with TRBJ1-3; 11 bases are shared with TRBD1. Losses at the gene ends were 0 bases for V and 0 bases for J; bases not matched to a gene: 4. Per the germline V gene, CDR1 is GTSNPN and CDR2 is SVGIG (reference sequence). The CDR3 extends over 17 amino acids. The chain's CDR3 is CAWSVPGQGGSGNTIYF. The DNA of the CDR3 is TGTGCCTGGAGTGTCCCGGGACAGGGGGGCTCTGGAAACACCATATATTTT.

This clone has only one observation. V gene TRBV5-4 combines with J gene TRBJ1-1; TRBD1 agrees at 7 bases. Germline V CDR1 and CDR2: SGHNT, YYREEE (reference sequence). The ends lost 4 bases at V and 1 base at J; junction bases unmatched: 7. This CDR3 region has 15 residues. This CDR3 reads CASSPNGQANTEAFF. The CDR3 DNA reads as TGTGCCAGCAGCCCAAACGGACAGGCGAACACTGAAGCTTTCTTT.

The rearrangement joins TRBV28 to TRBJ1-2, with 9 bases matching TRBD1. Germline lookup yields CDR1 MDHEN and CDR2 SYDVKM. The CDR3 length is 13 residues. V was clipped by 6 bases and J by 6 bases; unmatched bases: 5. This chain's CDR3 is CASSTGDRDGYTF. In nucleotides, the CDR3 is TGTGCCAGCAGCACTGGGGACAGGGATGGCTACACCTTC.

CDR3 protein: CASSAHTQYYGYTF. The CDR3 DNA is TGTGCCAGCAGCGCCCACACCCAATACTATGGCTACACCTTC. The chain has TRBV6-5 and TRBJ1-2; D gene ambiguous. The CDR3 covers 14 residues. The V gene lost 6 bases and the J gene lost 3 bases, with 14 bases spanning the gap. The germline V gene has CDR1 MNHEY and CDR2 SVGAGI.

The chain uses TRBV4-1 and TRBJ2-4, with TRBD2 identical over 9 bases. The CDR3 covers 19 residues. Trimming took 0 bases from V and 6 from J; bases not matched to a gene: 15. The V gene's germline CDR1 is MGHRA and CDR2 YSYEKL. CDR3 protein: CASSQELAGGLGLRNIQYF. CDR3 bases: TGCGCCAGCAGCCAAGAACTCGCGGGAGGGCTTGGTTTGCGAAACATTCAGTACTTC.

The V and J genes are TRBV4-1 and TRBJ2-7; TRBD2 matches 15 bases. J was trimmed by 4 bases and V by 4 bases; bases with no gene match: 2. Germline CDR1 and CDR2: MGHRA and YSYEKL. The CDR3 contains 15 residues. For the CDR3, the DNA is TGCGCCAGCAGCCCGGGACTAGCGGGAGGATACGAGCAGTACTTC. It is translated as CASSPGLAGGYEQYF.

The chain links TRBV2 to TRBJ2-1, with D possibly matching TRBD2 (5 bases). Germline CDR1 reads SNHLY; CDR2 reads FYNNEI. The CDR3 loop spans 16 amino acids. Between the trimmed V and J ends, which lost 3 bases and 6 bases, there was a span of 18 bases. CDR3 in amino acids: CASSDQASQTGNEQFF. Written as DNA, the CDR3 is TGTGCCAGCAGTGATCAGGCTAGCCAGACGGGCAATGAGCAGTTCTTC. The complete variable domain, with remaining parts taken from reference TRBV2 and TRBJ2-1, reads EPEVTQTPSHQVTQMGQEVILRCVPISNHLYFYWYRQILGQKVEFLVSFYNNEISEKSEIFDDQFSVERPDGSNFTLKIRSTKLEDSAMYFCASSDQASQTGNEQFFGPGTRLTVL.

This chain joins TRBV7-9 and TRBJ1-4, with 9 bases matching TRBD1. CDR3 length: 15 residues. The trim removed 5 bases at V and 7 bases at J, leaving 8 bases unmatched. Germline assignment: CDR1 SEHNR and CDR2 FQNEAQ (reference sequence). DNA for the CDR3: TGTGCCAGCAGCCCCACAGGGGGCGGTGGTGAAAAACTGTTTTTT. As protein: CASSPTGGGGEKLFF. Variable domain in full (rest from reference TRBV7-9 and TRBJ1-4): DTGVSQNPRHKITKRGQNVTFRCDPISEHNRLYWYRQTLGQGPEFLTYFQNEAQLEKSRLLSDRFSAERPKGSFSTLEIQRTEQGDSAMYLCASSPTGGGGEKLFFGSGTQLSVL.

This rearrangement joins TRBV30 to TRBJ1-4, with 9 bases identical to TRBD1. The CDR3 contains 14 residues. J lost 10 bases, V lost 3 bases, and 9 bases had no gene match. The germline V gene encodes CDR1 GTSNPN and CDR2 SVGIG (reference sequence). CDR3 nucleotide sequence: TGTGCCTGGAGCCCCCAGGACAGGGGAGGAAAACTGTTTTTT. Translation: CAWSPQDRGGKLFF.

The chain couples TRBV5-1 to TRBJ2-7; 9 bases align to TRBD1. V gave up 4 bases and J gave up 5 bases; unmatched junction bases: 7. This CDR3 has 14 residues. The germline V gene has CDR1 SGHRS and CDR2 YFSETQ. The chain's CDR3 is CASSPGTGIHEQYF. CDR3 DNA: TGCGCCAGCAGCCCCGGGACAGGGATCCACGAGCAGTACTTC.

V and J are TRBV5-6 and TRBJ1-1, with D maybe TRBD1 (6 bases). This CDR3 region has 13 residues. The V gene lost 3 bases and the J gene lost 4 bases, with 10 bases spanning the gap. Germline assignment: CDR1 SGHDT and CDR2 YYEEEE. CDR3 amino acids: CASSSGDGTEAFF. CDR3 nucleotide sequence: TGTGCCAGCAGCTCAGGGGACGGCACTGAAGCTTTCTTT.

This clone was picked up one time. The chain has TRBV11-2 and TRBJ1-1; 9 bases are a match to TRBD1. The CDR3 has 16 residues. The germline CDR1 and CDR2 sequences are SGHAT and FQNNGV. Unmatched junction bases numbered 8, after V lost 5 bases and J lost 1 base. The CDR3 reads CASSRRRGQGNTEAFF. The CDR3 bases are TGTGCCAGCAGCCGGCGAAGGGGACAGGGGAACACTGAAGCTTTCTTT.

The rearrangement joins TRBV5-1 to TRBJ1-2, with TRBD1 identical over 8 bases. J lost 3 bases, V lost 0 bases, and 4 bases had no gene match. CDR1 is SGHRS and CDR2 is YFSETQ in the germline V gene. The CDR3 loop spans 15 amino acids. The CDR3 region is CASSLVPGQDYGYTF. CDR3 bases: TGCGCCAGCAGCTTGGTACCGGGACAGGACTATGGCTACACCTTC.

The chain has TRBV18 and TRBJ2-7; possibly TRBD1 for D (5 bases). CDR3 length equals 14 residues. V was pared by 6 bases and J by 0 bases, with 12 bases between. Germline V gene sequence: CDR1 KGHSH, CDR2 LQKENI. CDR3 DNA sequence: TGTGCCAGCTCCCATGGGGCAGTCTCCTACGAGCAGTACTTC. Amino acid sequence: CASSHGAVSYEQYF.

The CDR3 reads CSVEDPRTGLTHF. The CDR3 DNA reads as TGCAGCGTTGAAGATCCCCGGACAGGATTAACGCATTTT. The rearrangement links TRBV29-1 to TRBJ1-5, with TRBD1 matching 7 bases. The V gene's germline CDR1 is SQVTM and CDR2 ANQGSEA. Trimming at V came to 0 bases and at J to 15 bases, leaving 11 bases not matched to a gene. This CDR3 has 13 residues.

This chain joins TRBV3-1 (or the pseudogene TRBV3-2) and TRBJ1-6; no definite D call. Germline V gene lookup returns CDR1 LGHDT and CDR2 YNNKEL (reference sequence). The CDR3 is 13 residues long. The V end was cut by 1 base, the J end by 7 bases, with 5 bases between. As DNA, the CDR3 is TGTGCCAGCAGCCAAGGTCTGAATTCACCCCTCCACTTT. Translated: CASSQGLNSPLHF.

CDR3 sequence (DNA): TGTGCCAGTAGTATTGGTAGCGGGGGAGACTACGAGCAGTACTTC. The encoded protein is CASSIGSGGDYEQYF. This chain uses TRBV19 with TRBJ2-7; 9 bases agree with TRBD2. Trimming cost V 3 bases and J 3 bases; bases outside gene matches: 6. CDR3 size: 15 residues. Per the germline V gene, CDR1 is LNHDA and CDR2 is SQIVND (reference sequence). Full variable domain (remainder filled in from reference TRBV19 and TRBJ2-7): DGGITQSPKYLFRKEGQNVTLSCEQNLNHDAMYWYRQDPGQGLRLIYYSQIVNDFQKGDIAEGYSVSREKKESFPLTVTSAQKNPTAFYLCASSIGSGGDYEQYFGPGTRLTVT.

The chain is built from TRBV5-4 and TRBJ2-7, with 9 bases matching TRBD2. Germline V lookup: CDR1 SGHNT, CDR2 YYREEE (reference sequence). Trimming removed 2 bases from V and 2 bases from J; junction bases left unmatched: 11. The CDR3 has 17 amino acids. CDR3 nucleotide sequence: TGTGCCAGCAGCTTCCCCGGAGGGGCTAGCGGGACCTACGAGCAGTACTTC. Protein sequence: CASSFPGGASGTYEQYF.

The chain employs TRBV27 and TRBJ2-3; TRBD1 is a possible D gene (6 bases). The germline CDR1 and CDR2 sequences are MNHEY and SMNVEV (reference sequence). V gave up 2 bases and J gave up 0 bases, with 9 bases separating them. The CDR3 length is 15 residues. The CDR3 DNA is TGTGCCAGCAGTTTAGGGGGCCCAAGCACAGATACGCAGTATTTT. As protein: CASSLGGPSTDTQYF.

CDR3 bases: TGTGCCAGCAGTCCAACTTGGGACAGTAAATATGGCTACACCTTC. It codes for CASSPTWDSKYGYTF. This rearrangement joins TRBV27 to TRBJ1-2; 7 nucleotides line up with TRBD1. V shed 5 bases, J shed 5 bases, and the junction held 11 bases outside the gene matches. This CDR3 contains 15 residues. Germline V gene data show CDR1 as MNHEY and CDR2 as SMNVEV (reference sequence).

This clone appeared a few times. The chain carries TRBV19 and TRBJ1-2; tentatively, D is TRBD1 (6 bases). The V end lost 10 bases, the J end lost 5 bases, and 14 bases lay between the germline ends. This CDR3 comprises 12 residues. CDR1 and CDR2 (germline): LNHDA, SQIVND (reference sequence). CDR3 residues: CATRQVWYGYTF. DNA of the CDR3: TGTGCCACTCGACAGGTTTGGTATGGCTACACCTTC.

With regard to this clone: The conserved phenylalanine or tryptophan is not found at the CDR3 terminus, so this likely reflects a read error. The chain joins TRBV2 to TRBJ1-2; D call uncertain. V lost 7 bases to trimming and J lost 0 bases, with 9 bases between them. The CDR3 spans 13 residues. Germline V lookup: CDR1 SNHLY, CDR2 FYNNEI. Written as DNA, the CDR3 is TGTGCCAGCACCTCTTATCCTAACTATGGCTACACCCTC. Translating gives CASTSYPNYGYTL.

This rearrangement joins TRBV2 to TRBJ1-3; 7 bases line up with TRBD1. Germline CDR1 is SNHLY and CDR2 is FYNNEI. With 6 bases clipped from V and 0 bases from J, the junction kept 2 bases outside the gene matches. This CDR3 region has 14 residues. The CDR3 loop is CASRDRFSGNTIYF. The CDR3 DNA sequence: TGTGCCAGCAGGGACAGGTTCTCTGGAAACACCATATATTTT.

This chain links TRBV27 with TRBJ1-2; perhaps TRBD1 as D (6 bases). V shed 0 bases and J shed 8 bases, with 19 bases lying between them. The CDR3 loop spans 16 amino acids. Per germline, CDR1 MNHEY and CDR2 SMNVEV (reference sequence). The CDR3 DNA reads TGTGCCAGCAGTTTATCTGGGGGGGGCCGCACGAGAGGCTACACCTTC. Its translation is CASSLSGGGRTRGYTF.

The CDR3 DNA reads TGTGCCAGCAGTCCTCGGGGGGCGATGAACACTGAAGCTTTCTTT. It codes for CASSPRGAMNTEAFF. J is TRBJ1-1 and V is TRBV28, with D possibly being TRBD1 (6 bases). The V gene's germline CDR1 is MDHEN and CDR2 SYDVKM. Trimming took 5 bases from V and 0 from J, leaving 13 bases between them. The CDR3 is 15 amino acids.

The rearrangement joins TRBV6-2 or TRBV6-3 to TRBJ1-4; D is uncertain. V was shortened by 6 bases and J by 5 bases, with 7 bases between the two germline ends. This CDR3 is built from 12 residues. Per germline, CDR1 MNHEY and CDR2 SVGEGT. The CDR3 DNA is TGTGCCAGCAGCCCGGCCAATGAAAAACTGTTTTTT. Encoded protein: CASSPANEKLFF.